Below, 20 T cell receptor beta chains from the same sample are listed, as sequenced in a study of human T cells and chemical hapten exposure. TCRdb ran MiXCR on the RACE reads and lists one entry per CDR3 protein. This sample yields hundreds of thousands of distinct CDR3 sequences, of which roughly 6.3% are seen a single time; about 6% belongs to the top ten. As to time point: patch test 2, 6 weeks after DPC sensitization. This sample's treatment: therapeutic diphenylcyclopropenone sensitization with weekly scalp DPC. The sample consisted of whole blood, taken in connection with sensitization to the hapten diphenylcyclopropenone (DPC). These receptors were taken from a woman younger than 35 with alopecia areata. Some clones in this sample may be carry-over from other donors' samples.

This clonotype was seen ten or more times. V is TRBV29-1 and J is TRBJ1-1; unclear D gene. CDR3 length: 11 amino acids. V was cut by 5 bases and J by 8 bases, with 12 bases left in between. Germline CDR1 reads SQVTM; CDR2 reads ANQGSEA. CDR3 DNA sequence: TGCAGCGTTACCCGGGGATCCGAAGCTTTCTTT. This sequence encodes CSVTRGSEAFF. The whole variable domain, remainder taken from reference TRBV29-1 and TRBJ1-1, is SAVISQKPSRDICQRGTSLTIQCQVDSQVTMMFWYRQQPGQSLTLIATANQGSEATYESGFVIDKFPISRPNLTFSTLTVSNMSPEDSSIYLCSVTRGSEAFFGQGTRLTVV.

This clonotype was recorded at least ten times. V gene TRBV20-1 combines with J gene TRBJ1-3; no reliable D call. V was trimmed by 6 bases and J by 4 bases, leaving 16 bases between them. This CDR3 comprises 14 residues. CDR1 is DFQATT and CDR2 is SNEGSKA in the germline V gene (reference sequence). The CDR3 region has the DNA TGCAGTGCCCGATTGGAGGATCAAGGAAACACCATATATTTT. This translates into CSARLEDQGNTIYF.

This clonotype was seen a few times. J is TRBJ2-7 and V is TRBV18, with a tentative D call TRBD1 (6 bases). Germline V gene data show CDR1 as KGHSH and CDR2 as LQKENI. The CDR3 is 13 amino acids. Between the trimmed V and J ends, which lost 3 bases and 9 bases, there was a span of 15 bases. CDR3 amino acids: CASSPGHREGQYF. CDR3 bases: TGTGCCAGCTCACCGGGACACAGGGAAGGGCAGTACTTC.

V and J are TRBV27 and TRBJ2-2; 12 positions agree with TRBD2. The CDR3 length is 17 residues. V shed 2 bases, J shed 7 bases, and the junction held 8 bases outside the gene matches. The germline V gene has CDR1 MNHEY and CDR2 SMNVEV (reference sequence). CDR3 nucleotide sequence: TGTGCCAGCAGTTTAAGACTAGCGGGGGCCCTCGGCGGGGAGCTGTTTTTT. Residues: CASSLRLAGALGGELFF.

The chain's CDR3 is CASRGTGGAYGYTF. The CDR3 nucleotides read TGTGCCAGCAGAGGAACAGGGGGCGCTTATGGCTACACCTTC. V and J are TRBV9 and TRBJ1-2, with 9 bases matching TRBD1. Germline CDR1 and CDR2: SGDLS and YYNGEE. V was pared by 5 bases and J by 5 bases, with 7 bases of the junction left unmatched. CDR3 length equals 14 residues.

Only a few counts were recorded for this clonotype. The chain links TRBV20-1 to TRBJ2-2, with D uncertain. The germline gives CDR1 DFQATT, CDR2 SNEGSKA (reference sequence). This CDR3 comprises 14 residues. V lost 4 bases to trimming and J lost 2 bases, with 11 bases between them. CDR3: CSAIDQENTGELFF. CDR3 DNA: TGCAGTGCTATAGACCAAGAAAACACCGGGGAGCTGTTTTTT.

In its sample, this clonotype was seen many times. An end of the junction differs from the germline gene, which may be a read error. CDR3 protein: CSARPVSGFTNTQYF. The CDR3 nucleotides are TGCAGTGCTAGACCGGTTAGCGGATTCACAAATACGCAGTATTTT. The chain uses TRBV20-1 and TRBJ2-3, with D possibly being TRBD2 (6 bases). This CDR3 is built from 15 residues. CDR1 is DFQATT and CDR2 is SNEGSKA in the germline V gene (reference sequence).

This clonotype was counted a few times. The rearrangement uses TRBV4-2 and TRBJ2-7, with TRBD1 identical over 8 bases. The CDR3 is 17 residues long. Germline-derived CDR1 and CDR2 are LGHNA and YNFKEQ. The trim removed 0 bases at V and 5 bases at J, leaving 12 bases unmatched. The CDR3 region is CASSQEGEWTGSDEQYF. The CDR3 nucleotides are TGTGCCAGCAGCCAAGAGGGCGAGTGGACAGGGTCGGACGAGCAGTACTTC.

This clonotype occurred many times. V and J are TRBV18 and TRBJ1-1, with D uncertain. V lost 3 bases to trimming and J lost 0 bases, with 14 bases between them. The CDR3 is 16 amino acids. In germline, CDR1 is KGHSH, CDR2 LQKENI. The CDR3 here is CASSPNLWQMNTEAFF. CDR3 DNA sequence: TGTGCCAGCTCACCCAACCTCTGGCAGATGAACACTGAAGCTTTCTTT.

This clonotype turned up a few times. This CDR3 is CASSSLYGLAGEPTGELFF. The CDR3 DNA reads TGTGCCAGCAGTTCCCTTTACGGACTAGCGGGGGAACCCACCGGGGAGCTGTTTTTT. This rearrangement joins TRBV6-2 or TRBV6-3 to TRBJ2-2; 13 positions match TRBD2. The CDR3 totals 19 residues. Germline V gene data show CDR1 as MNHEY and CDR2 as SVGEGT. J was trimmed by 4 bases and V by 4 bases; bases with no gene match: 12.

The chain links TRBV28 to TRBJ2-2, with 10 nucleotides matching TRBD2. V lost 3 bases to trimming and J lost 5 bases; unmatched junction nucleotides: 9. The CDR3 spans 17 residues. The germline CDR1 and CDR2 sequences are MDHEN and SYDVKM. The CDR3 is CASSFELAGTGTGELFF. In DNA, the CDR3 is TGTGCCAGCAGTTTTGAACTAGCGGGGACGGGAACCGGGGAGCTGTTTTTT.

The chain is built from TRBV6-6 and TRBJ2-5; D is tentatively TRBD1 or TRBD2 (8 bases each). This CDR3 has 16 residues. V dropped 6 bases and J dropped 5 bases, with 22 bases sitting between them. CDR1 is MNHNY, CDR2 SVGAGI, per germline (reference sequence). CDR3 DNA: TGTGCCAGCAGCAGCGGGGGACAGGCGGTGGGGGAGACCCAGTACTTC. Translated: CASSSGGQAVGETQYF.

The chain combines TRBV12-3 or TRBV12-4 with TRBJ1-2, with D perhaps matching TRBD1 (5 bases). The CDR3 extends over 13 amino acids. V gave up 7 bases and J gave up 8 bases, with 17 bases separating them. The CDR3 protein is CASIPRWGEGYTF. The CDR3 DNA follows: TGTGCCAGCATCCCCCGGTGGGGGGAAGGCTACACCTTC.

This clonotype has only a few counts. The CDR3 spells CASSLAQGTSNIYEQYF. The DNA of the CDR3 is TGCGCCAGCAGCTTGGCGCAGGGGACTTCTAATATCTACGAGCAGTACTTC. This chain links TRBV5-1 with TRBJ2-7, with D perhaps assigned TRBD1 or TRBD2 (6 bases each). The CDR3 has 17 residues. Germline V gene lookup returns CDR1 SGHRS and CDR2 YFSETQ. Trimming left V 0 bases short and J 3 bases short, with 19 bases between.

Many counts were recorded for this clonotype. The chain joins TRBV10-3 to TRBJ1-6, with D possibly matching TRBD1 (5 bases). CDR1 and CDR2 from the germline V gene are ENHRY and SYGVKD. The CDR3 sequence is 13 residues long. V lost 5 bases, J lost 10 bases, and 12 bases lay in between. The CDR3 DNA follows: TGTGCCATCAGTAGCTCAGGGAAGTCACCCCTCCACTTT. Amino acid sequence: CAISSSGKSPLHF.

This clonotype was seen a handful of times. The chain has TRBV6-2 or TRBV6-3 and TRBJ2-6; D unresolved. The CDR3 consists of 11 residues. Germline CDR1 reads MNHEY; CDR2 reads SVGEGT. V lost 7 bases and J 5 bases, leaving 3 bases between the germline ends. The CDR3 loop reads CASTRANVLTF. The CDR3 DNA is TGTGCCAGCACCCGGGCCAACGTCCTGACTTTC.

This clonotype was seen ten or more times. The V call is TRBV12-3 or TRBV12-4, the J call TRBJ1-2; D is uncertain. The ends were cut back, 8 bases at V and 1 base at J, with 11 bases in the middle. CDR3 length equals 13 residues. The CDR3 loop reads CASALDGNYGYTF. The CDR3 DNA is TGTGCCAGCGCGCTGGACGGTAACTATGGCTACACCTTC.

This sequence joins TRBV7-9 and TRBJ2-1; D possibly corresponds to TRBD1 (7 bases). In germline, CDR1 is SEHNR, CDR2 FQNEAQ (reference sequence). Deletions cut 11 bases from V and 9 bases from J, with 11 bases between. The CDR3 has 10 residues. CDR3 sequence (DNA): TGTGCCCAGGGGGGTGCTGAGCAGTTCTTC. It encodes CAQGGAEQFF. The whole variable domain, remainder taken from reference TRBV7-9 and TRBJ2-1, is DTGVSQNPRHKITKRGQNVTFRCDPISEHNRLYWYRQTLGQGPEFLTYFQNEAQLEKSRLLSDRFSAERPKGSFSTLEIQRTEQGDSAMYLCAQGGAEQFFGPGTRLTVL.

This clonotype has a handful of counts. The chain joins TRBV10-3 to TRBJ2-5, with 7 bases aligning to TRBD1. The CDR3 is 15 residues long. Looked up from germline, CDR1 is ENHRY and CDR2 is SYGVKD. Trimming at V came to 2 bases and at J to 5 bases, leaving 8 bases not matched to a gene. Here the CDR3 reads CAISERDRATETQYF. DNA of the CDR3: TGTGCCATCAGTGAGAGAGACAGGGCGACGGAGACCCAGTACTTC.

This clonotype was detected many times. This chain uses TRBV7-9 with TRBJ1-4; possible D gene TRBD1, 5 bases. Germline V gene lookup returns CDR1 SEHNR and CDR2 FQNEAQ (reference sequence). Trimming pared 4 bases from V and 3 bases from J, leaving 21 bases between. The CDR3 sequence is 18 residues long. The CDR3 reads CASSSNSLAGISNEKLFF. The CDR3 DNA follows: TGTGCCAGCAGCTCGAACTCCCTCGCAGGGATCTCTAATGAAAAACTGTTTTTT.